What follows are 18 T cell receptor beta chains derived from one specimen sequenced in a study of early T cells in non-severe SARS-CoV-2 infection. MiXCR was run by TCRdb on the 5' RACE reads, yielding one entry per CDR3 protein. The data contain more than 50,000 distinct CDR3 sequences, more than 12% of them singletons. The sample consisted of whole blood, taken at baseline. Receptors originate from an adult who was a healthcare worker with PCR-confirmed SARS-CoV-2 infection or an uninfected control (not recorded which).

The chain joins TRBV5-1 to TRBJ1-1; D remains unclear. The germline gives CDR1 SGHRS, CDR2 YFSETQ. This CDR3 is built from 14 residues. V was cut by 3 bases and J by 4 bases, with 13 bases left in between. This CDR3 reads CASSWRAGGTEAFF. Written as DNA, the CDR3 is TGCGCCAGCAGCTGGAGGGCCGGTGGCACTGAAGCTTTCTTT. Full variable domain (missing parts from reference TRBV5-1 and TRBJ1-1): KAGVTQTPRYLIKTRGQQVTLSCSPISGHRSVSWYQQTPGQGLQFLFEYFSETQRNKGNFPGRFSGRQFSNSRSEMNVSTLELGDSALYLCASSWRAGGTEAFFGQGTRLTVV.

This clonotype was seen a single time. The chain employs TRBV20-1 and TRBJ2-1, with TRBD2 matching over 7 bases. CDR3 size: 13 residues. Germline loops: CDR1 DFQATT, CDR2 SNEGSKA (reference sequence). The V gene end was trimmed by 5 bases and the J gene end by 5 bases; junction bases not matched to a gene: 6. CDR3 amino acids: CSAEGTIHNEQFF. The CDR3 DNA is TGCAGTGCTGAAGGGACTATCCACAATGAGCAGTTCTTC.

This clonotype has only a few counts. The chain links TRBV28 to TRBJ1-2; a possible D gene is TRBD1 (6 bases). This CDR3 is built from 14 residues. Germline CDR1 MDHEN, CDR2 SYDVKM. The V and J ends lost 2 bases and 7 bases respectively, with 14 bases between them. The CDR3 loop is CASSLDGGAVGYTF. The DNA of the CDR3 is TGTGCCAGCAGTTTAGACGGGGGCGCTGTTGGCTACACCTTC.

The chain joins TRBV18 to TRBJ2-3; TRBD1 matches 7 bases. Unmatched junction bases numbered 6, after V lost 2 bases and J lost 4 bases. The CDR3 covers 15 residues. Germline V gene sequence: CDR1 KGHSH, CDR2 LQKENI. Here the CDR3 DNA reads TGTGCCAGCTCACCAATCACAGGGGTTCCAGATACGCAGTATTTT. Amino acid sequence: CASSPITGVPDTQYF. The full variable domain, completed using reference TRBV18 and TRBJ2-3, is NAGVMQNPRHLVRRRGQEARLRCSPMKGHSHVYWYRQLPEEGLKFMVYLQKENIIDESGMPKERFSAEFPKEGPSILRIQQVVRGDSAAYFCASSPITGVPDTQYFGPGTRLTVL.

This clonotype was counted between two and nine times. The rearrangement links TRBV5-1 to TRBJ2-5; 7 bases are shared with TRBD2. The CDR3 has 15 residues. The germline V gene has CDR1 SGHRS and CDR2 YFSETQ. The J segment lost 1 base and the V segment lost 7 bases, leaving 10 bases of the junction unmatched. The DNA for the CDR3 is TGCGCCAGCGCTCAAAGTGGGAGGGGCCAAGAGACCCAGTACTTC. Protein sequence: CASAQSGRGQETQYF.

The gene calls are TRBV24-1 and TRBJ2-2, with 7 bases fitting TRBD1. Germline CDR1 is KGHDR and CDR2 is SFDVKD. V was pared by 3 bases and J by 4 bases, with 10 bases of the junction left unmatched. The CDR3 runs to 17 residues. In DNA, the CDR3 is TGTGCCACCAGTGATCATGACAGGGTAGGGCCCACCGGGGAGCTGTTTTTT. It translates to CATSDHDRVGPTGELFF.

In DNA form, the CDR3 reads TGTGCCTGGAGTGCACTAGACAGGGGAAATTCACCCCTCCACTTT. It codes for CAWSALDRGNSPLHF. The chain has TRBV30 and TRBJ1-6; 8 bases align to TRBD1. CDR1 and CDR2 (germline): GTSNPN, SVGIG (reference sequence). V lost 1 base, J lost 7 bases, and 6 bases stayed unmatched. The CDR3 runs 15 residues.

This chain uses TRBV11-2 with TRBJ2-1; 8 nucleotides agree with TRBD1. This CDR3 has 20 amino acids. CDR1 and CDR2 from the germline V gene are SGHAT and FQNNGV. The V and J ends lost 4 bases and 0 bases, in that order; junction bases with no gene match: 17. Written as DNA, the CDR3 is TGTGCCAGCAGCTCCCCGGACAGGGTTTCCCAAGGAGGCTCCTACAATGAGCAGTTCTTC. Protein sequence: CASSSPDRVSQGGSYNEQFF.

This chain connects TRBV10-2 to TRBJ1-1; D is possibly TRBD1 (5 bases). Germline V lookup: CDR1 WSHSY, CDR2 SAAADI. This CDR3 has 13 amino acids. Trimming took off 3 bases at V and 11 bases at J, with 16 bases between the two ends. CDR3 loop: CASSDGAFQGAFF. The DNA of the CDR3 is TGCGCCAGCAGTGATGGCGCATTCCAGGGCGCTTTCTTT.

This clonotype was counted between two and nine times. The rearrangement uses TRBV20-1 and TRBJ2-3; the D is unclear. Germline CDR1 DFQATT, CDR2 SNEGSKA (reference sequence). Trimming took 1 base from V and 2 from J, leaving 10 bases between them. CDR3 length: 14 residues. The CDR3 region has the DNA TGCAGTGCTAGAGGAGGATTCGTCACAGATACGCAGTATTTT. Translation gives CSARGGFVTDTQYF.

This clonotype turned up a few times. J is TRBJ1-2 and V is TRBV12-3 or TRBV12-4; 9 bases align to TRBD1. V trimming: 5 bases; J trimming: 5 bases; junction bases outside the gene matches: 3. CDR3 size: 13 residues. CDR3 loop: CASSAGTGYGYTF. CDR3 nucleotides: TGTGCCAGCAGTGCCGGGACAGGGTATGGCTACACCTTC.

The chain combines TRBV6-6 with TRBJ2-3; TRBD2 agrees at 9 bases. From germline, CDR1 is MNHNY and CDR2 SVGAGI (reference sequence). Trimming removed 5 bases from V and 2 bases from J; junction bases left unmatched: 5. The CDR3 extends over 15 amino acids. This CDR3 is CASSQAGGHTDTQYF. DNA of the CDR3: TGTGCCAGCAGTCAAGCGGGGGGCCACACAGATACGCAGTATTTT.

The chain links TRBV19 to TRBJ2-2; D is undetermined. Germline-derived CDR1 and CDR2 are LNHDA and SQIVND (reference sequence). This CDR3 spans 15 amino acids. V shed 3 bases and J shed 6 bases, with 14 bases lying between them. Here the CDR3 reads CASSINGGDAGELFF. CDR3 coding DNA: TGTGCCAGTAGTATTAATGGTGGAGACGCCGGGGAGCTGTTTTTT.

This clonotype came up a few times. DNA of the CDR3: TGCGCCAGCAGCCTAGGACCGTCTCGACGAGAAAAACTGTTTTTT. As protein: CASSLGPSRREKLFF. The chain recombines TRBV5-1 with TRBJ1-4; D gene unclear. This CDR3 comprises 15 residues. CDR1 and CDR2 from the germline V gene are SGHRS and YFSETQ. V was clipped by 4 bases and J by 8 bases, with 18 bases between them.

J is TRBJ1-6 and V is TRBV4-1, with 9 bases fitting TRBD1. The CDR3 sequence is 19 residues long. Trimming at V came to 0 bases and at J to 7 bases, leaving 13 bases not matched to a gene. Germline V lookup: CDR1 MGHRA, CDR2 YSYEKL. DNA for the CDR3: TGCGCCAGCAGCCAAGAGGGTCCCTGGGACAGGGCTCTCAATTCACCCCTCCACTTT. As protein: CASSQEGPWDRALNSPLHF.

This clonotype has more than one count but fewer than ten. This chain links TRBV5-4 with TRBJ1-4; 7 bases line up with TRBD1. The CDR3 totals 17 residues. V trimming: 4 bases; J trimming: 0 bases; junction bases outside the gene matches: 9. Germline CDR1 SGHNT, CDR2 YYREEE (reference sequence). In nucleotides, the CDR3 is TGTGCCAGCAGCGTATATGGGACAGTTGCAACTAATGAAAAACTGTTTTTT. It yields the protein CASSVYGTVATNEKLFF.

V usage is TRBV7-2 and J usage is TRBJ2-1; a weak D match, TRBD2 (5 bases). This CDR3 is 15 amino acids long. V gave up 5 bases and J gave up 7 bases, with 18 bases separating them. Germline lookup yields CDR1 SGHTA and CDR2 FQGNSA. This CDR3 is CASSHNLGLGNEQFF. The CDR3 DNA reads TGTGCCAGCAGCCATAATCTTGGACTGGGAAATGAGCAGTTCTTC.

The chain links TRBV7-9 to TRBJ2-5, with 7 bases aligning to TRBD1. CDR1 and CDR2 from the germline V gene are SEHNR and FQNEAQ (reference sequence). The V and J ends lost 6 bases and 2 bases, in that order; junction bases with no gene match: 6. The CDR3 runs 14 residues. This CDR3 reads CASRSGTAQETQYF. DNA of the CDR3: TGTGCCAGCAGGTCCGGGACAGCACAAGAGACCCAGTACTTC.